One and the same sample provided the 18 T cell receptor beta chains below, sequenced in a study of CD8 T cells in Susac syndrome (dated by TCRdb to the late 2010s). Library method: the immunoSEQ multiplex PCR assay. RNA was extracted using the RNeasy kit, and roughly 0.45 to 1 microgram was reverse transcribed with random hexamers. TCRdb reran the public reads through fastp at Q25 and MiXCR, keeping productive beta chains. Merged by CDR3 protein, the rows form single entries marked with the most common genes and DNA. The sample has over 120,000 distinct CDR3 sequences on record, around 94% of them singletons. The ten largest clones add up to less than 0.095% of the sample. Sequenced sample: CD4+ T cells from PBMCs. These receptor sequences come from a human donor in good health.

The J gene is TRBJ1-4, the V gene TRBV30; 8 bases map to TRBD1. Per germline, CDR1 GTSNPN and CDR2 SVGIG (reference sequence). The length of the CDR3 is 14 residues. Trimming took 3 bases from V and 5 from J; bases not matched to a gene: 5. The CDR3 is CAWSRQGLNEKLFF. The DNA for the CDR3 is TGTGCCTGGAGCCGACAGGGGTTAAATGAAAAACTGTTTTTT.

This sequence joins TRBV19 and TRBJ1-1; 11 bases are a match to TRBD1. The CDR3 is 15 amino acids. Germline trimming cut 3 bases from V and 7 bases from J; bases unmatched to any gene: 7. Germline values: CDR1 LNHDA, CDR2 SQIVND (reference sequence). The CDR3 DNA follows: TGTGCCAGTAGTATTACGGCGGACAGGGGGCATGAAGCTTTCTTT. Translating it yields CASSITADRGHEAFF.

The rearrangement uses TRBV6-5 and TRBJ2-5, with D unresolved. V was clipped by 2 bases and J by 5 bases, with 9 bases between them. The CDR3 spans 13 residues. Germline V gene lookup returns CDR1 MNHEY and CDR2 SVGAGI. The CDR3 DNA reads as TGTGCCAGCAGTTACCCGGGCTGGGAGACCCAGTACTTC. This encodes CASSYPGWETQYF.

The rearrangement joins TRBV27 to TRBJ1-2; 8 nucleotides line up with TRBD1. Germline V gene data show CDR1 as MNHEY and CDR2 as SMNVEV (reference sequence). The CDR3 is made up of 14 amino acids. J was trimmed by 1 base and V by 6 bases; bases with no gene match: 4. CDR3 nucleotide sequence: TGTGCCAGCAGAGGACAGGGTGGTAACTATGGCTACACCTTC. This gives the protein CASRGQGGNYGYTF.

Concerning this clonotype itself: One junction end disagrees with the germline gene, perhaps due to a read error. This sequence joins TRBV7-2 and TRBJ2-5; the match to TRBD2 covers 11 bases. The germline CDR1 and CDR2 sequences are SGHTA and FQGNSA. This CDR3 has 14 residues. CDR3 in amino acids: CASSLAGGLRTQYF. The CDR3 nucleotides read TGTGCCAGCAGCCTAGCGGGAGGCCTTCGGACCCAGTACTTC.

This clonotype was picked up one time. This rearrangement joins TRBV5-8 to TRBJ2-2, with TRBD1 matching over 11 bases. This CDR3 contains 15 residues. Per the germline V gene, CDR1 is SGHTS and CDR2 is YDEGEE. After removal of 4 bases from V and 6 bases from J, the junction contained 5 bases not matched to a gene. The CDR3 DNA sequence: TGTGCCAGCAGCCAACGGACAGGGGGCCCCGGGGAGCTGTTTTTT. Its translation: CASSQRTGGPGELFF.

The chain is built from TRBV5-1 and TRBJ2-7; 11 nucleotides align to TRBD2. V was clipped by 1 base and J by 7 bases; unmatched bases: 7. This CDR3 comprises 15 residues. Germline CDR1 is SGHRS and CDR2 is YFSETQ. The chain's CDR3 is CASSLQLAGGVEQYF. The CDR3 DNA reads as TGCGCCAGCAGCTTGCAGCTAGCGGGAGGTGTGGAGCAGTACTTC. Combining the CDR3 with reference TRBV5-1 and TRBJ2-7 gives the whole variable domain KAGVTQTPRYLIKTRGQQVTLSCSPISGHRSVSWYQQTPGQGLQFLFEYFSETQRNKGNFPGRFSGRQFSNSRSEMNVSTLELGDSALYLCASSLQLAGGVEQYFGPGTRLTVT.

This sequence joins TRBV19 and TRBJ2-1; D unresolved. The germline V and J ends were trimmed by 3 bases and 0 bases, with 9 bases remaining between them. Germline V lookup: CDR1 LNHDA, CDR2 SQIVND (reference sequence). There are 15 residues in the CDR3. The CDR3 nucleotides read TGTGCCAGTAGTATGCAGGTCGTCTCCTACAATGAGCAGTTCTTC. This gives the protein CASSMQVVSYNEQFF.

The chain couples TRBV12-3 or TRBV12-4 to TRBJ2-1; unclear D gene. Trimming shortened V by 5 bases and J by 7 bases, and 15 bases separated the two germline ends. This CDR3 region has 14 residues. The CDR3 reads CASSATRADNEQFF. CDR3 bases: TGTGCCAGCAGTGCTACCCGGGCGGATAATGAGCAGTTCTTC.

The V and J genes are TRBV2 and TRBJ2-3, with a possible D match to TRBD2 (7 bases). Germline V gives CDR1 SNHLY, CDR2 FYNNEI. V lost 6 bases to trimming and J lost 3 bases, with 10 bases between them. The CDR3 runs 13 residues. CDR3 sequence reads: CASREGGTDTQYF. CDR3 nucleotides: TGTGCCAGCAGGGAGGGGGGGACAGATACGCAGTATTTT.

DNA of the CDR3: TGTGCCTGGAGTGTATCTTCCCTTTGGACCGGGGAGCTGTTTTTT. Translating it yields CAWSVSSLWTGELFF. This rearrangement joins TRBV30 to TRBJ2-2; no clear D gene. The germline V and J ends were trimmed by 0 bases and 5 bases, with 13 bases remaining between them. The CDR3 is 15 residues long. Germline V gene lookup returns CDR1 GTSNPN and CDR2 SVGIG (reference sequence).

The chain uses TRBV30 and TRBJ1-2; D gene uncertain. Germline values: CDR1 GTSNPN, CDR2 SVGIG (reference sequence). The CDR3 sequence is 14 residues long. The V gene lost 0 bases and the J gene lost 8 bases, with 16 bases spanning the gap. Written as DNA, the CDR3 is TGTGCCTGGAGTGTACAAAATGGAGGGAACGGCTACACCTTC. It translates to CAWSVQNGGNGYTF.

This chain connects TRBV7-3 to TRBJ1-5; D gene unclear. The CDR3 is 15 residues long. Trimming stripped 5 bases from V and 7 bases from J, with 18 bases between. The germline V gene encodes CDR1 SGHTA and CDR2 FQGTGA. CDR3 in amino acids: CASSPATSDKQPQHF. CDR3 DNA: TGTGCCAGCAGCCCGGCCACCAGTGACAAACAGCCCCAGCATTTT.

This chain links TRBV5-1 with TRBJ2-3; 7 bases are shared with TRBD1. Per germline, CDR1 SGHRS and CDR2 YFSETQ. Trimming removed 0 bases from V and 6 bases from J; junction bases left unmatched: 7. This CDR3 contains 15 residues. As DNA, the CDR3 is TGCGCCAGCAGCTTGGAACAGGGGATGTGGGATACGCAGTATTTT. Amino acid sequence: CASSLEQGMWDTQYF.

For the CDR3, the DNA is TGTGCCAGTAGCTGGGACCTGGACAATGAGCAGTTCTTC. It translates to CASSWDLDNEQFF. V is TRBV19 and J is TRBJ2-1; the D call may be TRBD1 or TRBD2 (5 bases each). The CDR3 runs to 13 residues. Germline V gives CDR1 LNHDA, CDR2 SQIVND (reference sequence). V lost 6 bases, J lost 5 bases, and 11 bases lay in between.

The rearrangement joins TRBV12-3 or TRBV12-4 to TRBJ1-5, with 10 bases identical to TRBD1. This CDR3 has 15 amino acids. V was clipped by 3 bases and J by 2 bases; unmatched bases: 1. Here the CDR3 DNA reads TGTGCCAGCAGTTTTGGGACAGGGGGCAATCAGCCCCAGCATTTT. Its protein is CASSFGTGGNQPQHF.

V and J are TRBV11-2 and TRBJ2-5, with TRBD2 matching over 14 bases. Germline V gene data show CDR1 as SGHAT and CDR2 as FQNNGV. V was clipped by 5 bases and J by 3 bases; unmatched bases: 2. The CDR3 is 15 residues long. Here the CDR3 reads CASSMGLAGEETQYF. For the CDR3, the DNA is TGTGCCAGCAGCATGGGACTAGCGGGAGAAGAGACCCAGTACTTC.

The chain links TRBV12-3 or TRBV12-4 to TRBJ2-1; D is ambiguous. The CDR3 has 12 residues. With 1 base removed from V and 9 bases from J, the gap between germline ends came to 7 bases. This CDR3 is CASSLEGIEQFF. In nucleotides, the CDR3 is TGTGCCAGCAGTTTAGAGGGTATTGAGCAGTTCTTC.